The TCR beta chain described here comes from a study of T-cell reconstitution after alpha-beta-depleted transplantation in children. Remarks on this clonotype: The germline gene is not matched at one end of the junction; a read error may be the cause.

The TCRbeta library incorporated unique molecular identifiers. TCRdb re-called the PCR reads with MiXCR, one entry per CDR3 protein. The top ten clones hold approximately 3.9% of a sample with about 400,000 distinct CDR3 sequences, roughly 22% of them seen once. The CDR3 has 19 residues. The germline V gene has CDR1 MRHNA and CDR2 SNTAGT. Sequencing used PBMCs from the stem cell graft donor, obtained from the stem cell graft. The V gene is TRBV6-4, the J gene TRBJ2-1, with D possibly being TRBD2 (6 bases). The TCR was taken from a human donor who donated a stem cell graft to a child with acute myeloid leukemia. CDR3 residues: CARSFPYSGEGMDDNEQFF. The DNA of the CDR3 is TGTGCCCGCAGTTTTCCCTATTCGGGGGAAGGTATGGACGACAATGAGCAGTTCTTC.